This paragraph reports one T cell receptor beta chain. Its matching antigen is unknown. Cultured CD4+ T cell DNA was sequenced using the Oncomine TCR Beta short-read assay. From the PCR reads, TCRdb called clonotypes with MiXCR, one entry per CDR3 protein. Among more than 20,000 distinct CDR3 sequences listed, 60% to 75% were seen once. Germline V CDR1 and CDR2: ENHRY, SYGVKD. The CDR3 runs to 15 residues. The V gene end was trimmed by 2 bases and the J gene end by 5 bases; junction bases not matched to a gene: 7. This sample stems from a study of vaccination and CD4 T cells after COVID-19. Overall study: It was a median about 93 days after diagnosis, with a range of 35 to 161, that post-COVID samples were drawn. Overlapping spike peptides of SARS-CoV-2, HCoV-NL63, HCoV-OC43 and HCoV-229E were used, and cells were stimulated with them.

As to treatment: roughly 10-day PBMC culture with coronavirus spike peptide pools or control peptides (ViraFEST assay). There were positive PCR dates ranging from March to December 2020, all predating US Alpha, Beta and Delta variants. The study, taken as a whole, reports: Only relatively few convalescent patients were studied, and early post-infection timepoints were not analyzed.

The receptor's source is a human donor who had recovered from COVID-19. The material sequenced was CD4+ T cells from blood, cultured in vitro. This rearrangement joins TRBV10-3 to TRBJ1-2; 8 bases map to TRBD1. In DNA form, the CDR3 reads TGTGCCATCAGTGAGGGACAGGGATCTGGGTATGGCTACACCTTC. Translating gives CAISEGQGSGYGYTF.